This T cell receptor beta chain comes out of a study of beta chain features in type 1 diabetes. The investigators reverse transcribed all of the isolated RNA, so they sequenced expressed TCRB transcripts. Assay: immunoSEQ multiplex PCR; the TCRdb copy retains only in-frame clones and omits some. The table records some 200,000 clones, approximately 10% of them present only once. The V segment lost 6 bases and the J segment 6 bases; nucleotides outside the gene matches: 8. Germline V CDR1 and CDR2: SGDLS, YYNGEE. CDR3 length: 14 amino acids. Ten or more counts support this clone. The antigen is unknown. General study findings and limits: Across all four CD4+ subsets, people with type 1 diabetes showed modestly shorter TCRB CDR3s. These data did not resolve whether HLA type affects TCRB rearrangement.

Researchers reported sorting CD4+ naive, central memory, regulatory and stem cell-like memory cells via CD45RO/CCR7/CD25/CD127/CD95/CD27. The J gene is TRBJ2-1, the V gene TRBV9, with 8 bases fitting TRBD2. The sequenced material came from central memory CD4+ T cells from blood. This sequence was found in a man in his late teens or twenties in good health. In nucleotides, the CDR3 is TGTGCCAGCACCCGAGACGGGAGGGCCAATGAGCAGTTCTTC. Translating it yields CASTRDGRANEQFF.